This T cell receptor (beta chain) was obtained from a study of T-cell memory formation after mild COVID-19. In the study overall: Clusters of TCRs were largely donor specific. Study observations and caveats: Contracting clones localized mainly to CM and EM when CD4+ and mainly to EMRA when CD8+.

With 6 bases removed from V and 8 bases from J, the gap between germline ends came to 25 bases. CDR1 is MNHEY, CDR2 SVGEGT, per germline. The CDR3 extends over 16 amino acids. In regard to this clonotype: Its specificity is unknown.

A 5'RACE reaction primed in the constant segment made cDNA libraries of TCR alpha and TCR beta, and these carried sample barcodes and UMIs. MiXCR, applied by TCRdb to the 5' RACE reads, yields one record per CDR3 protein. The data hold 200,000 to 250,000 distinct CDR3 sequences, with about 27% observed a single time. The sample was PBMCs or a T cell subset sorted from them (not recorded which). The chain links TRBV6-2 or TRBV6-3 to TRBJ1-2, with D possibly being TRBD1 (6 bases). This clonotype was obtained from an adult woman who had mild COVID-19 (a few samples of this study predate the infection). Cell type and time point are not known. The CDR3 bases are TGTGCCAGCAGCCGCCTCGGGACAAGAGGTGTTGTGGGCTACACCTTC. Its translation: CASSRLGTRGVVGYTF.